The 25 T cell receptor beta chains below were found in one sample sequenced in a study of blood T cells in healthy people across ages. PCR was performed a second time for roughly 6 to 12 cycles using a sample-barcoded 5' primer and a J-beta primer mix. TCRdb analysed the 5' RACE reads with MiXCR anew, one entry per CDR3 protein. The sample lists approximately 2,000,000 distinct CDR3 sequences; more than 35% were seen once. The specimen sequenced was blood. The source is a human donor in good health.

This clonotype was picked up a small number of times. The chain is built from TRBV6-2 or TRBV6-3 and TRBJ2-1; the D is unclear. The CDR3 runs to 15 residues. The germline V gene encodes CDR1 MNHEY and CDR2 SVGEGT. Trimming took 7 bases from V and 0 from J, leaving 13 bases between them. The CDR3 DNA reads TGTGCCAGCAACTCCTGGTGGAGCTCCTACAATGAGCAGTTCTTC. It encodes CASNSWWSSYNEQFF.

This chain connects TRBV2 to TRBJ2-1; D possibly corresponds to TRBD1 (5 bases). Trimming shortened V by 6 bases and J by 8 bases, and 20 bases separated the two germline ends. Germline-derived CDR1 and CDR2 are SNHLY and FYNNEI. The CDR3 sequence is 15 residues long. The CDR3 DNA sequence: TGTGCCAGCAGCCTCAGGGAAGGTGGAAGGTATGAGCAGTTCTTC. Its protein product is CASSLREGGRYEQFF.

The rearrangement joins TRBV3-1 to TRBJ1-1; TRBD1 matches 8 bases. Germline values: CDR1 LGHDT, CDR2 YNNKEL (reference sequence). Trimming cost V 3 bases and J 1 base; bases outside gene matches: 4. The CDR3 contains 15 residues. The CDR3 sequence is CASSHAGTGNTEAFF. CDR3 bases: TGTGCCAGCAGCCACGCCGGGACAGGGAACACTGAAGCTTTCTTT.

The J gene is TRBJ2-1, the V gene TRBV24-1, with 11 bases aligning to TRBD2. Germline CDR1 reads KGHDR; CDR2 reads SFDVKD. V was pared by 4 bases and J by 9 bases, with 10 bases of the junction left unmatched. CDR3 size: 16 residues. CDR3 nucleotide sequence: TGTGCCACCAGTGACCCGGCTAGCGGGGGGCAGGGTGAGCAGTTCTTC. It encodes CATSDPASGGQGEQFF.

J is TRBJ2-3 and V is TRBV20-1; 10 nucleotides agree with TRBD2. This CDR3 contains 13 residues. V lost 3 bases to trimming and J lost 5 bases; unmatched junction nucleotides: 2. Germline CDR1 DFQATT, CDR2 SNEGSKA (reference sequence). The CDR3 is CSASPSGGDTQYF. CDR3 nucleotides: TGCAGTGCTAGCCCTAGCGGGGGAGATACGCAGTATTTT.

This clonotype was recorded a few times. The chain employs TRBV7-2 and TRBJ1-2, with unresolved D. Germline V gives CDR1 SGHTA, CDR2 FQGNSA. The V end was cut by 2 bases, the J end by 3 bases, with 10 bases between. The length of the CDR3 is 14 residues. CDR3 nucleotides: TGTGCCAGCAGCTTAACCACAGATTACTATGGCTACACCTTC. It is translated as CASSLTTDYYGYTF.

The chain carries TRBV5-5 and TRBJ2-7, with D perhaps matching TRBD1 (6 bases). The CDR3 loop spans 16 amino acids. Germline values: CDR1 SGHKS, CDR2 YYEKEE (reference sequence). V gave up 0 bases and J gave up 3 bases, with 16 bases separating them. The CDR3: CASSLGGTRTFYEQYF. CDR3 coding DNA: TGTGCCAGCAGCTTGGGTGGGACAAGAACTTTCTACGAGCAGTACTTC.

In this sample, this clonotype turned up a few times. The rearrangement uses TRBV29-1 and TRBJ2-5; 7 nucleotides agree with TRBD2. The CDR3 is 14 residues long. Germline assignment: CDR1 SQVTM and CDR2 ANQGSEA. J lost 2 bases, V lost 2 bases, and 5 bases had no gene match. CDR3 sequence reads: CSVEPSGRQETQYF. CDR3 nucleotides: TGCAGCGTTGAACCTAGCGGTAGGCAAGAGACCCAGTACTTC.

This clonotype was observed many times. The chain carries TRBV29-1 and TRBJ2-4; 7 bases are a match to TRBD1. The germline V gene encodes CDR1 SQVTM and CDR2 ANQGSEA. The J segment lost 8 bases and the V segment lost 0 bases, leaving 7 bases of the junction unmatched. The CDR3 contains 14 residues. As DNA, the CDR3 is TGCAGCGTTGAAGACCCGACAGGGATTGACATTCAGTACTTC. This encodes CSVEDPTGIDIQYF.

The rearrangement links TRBV7-2 to TRBJ2-5, with D possibly being TRBD2 (6 bases). The CDR3 is 14 residues long. V lost 7 bases to trimming and J lost 3 bases, with 15 bases between them. Germline CDR1 is SGHTA and CDR2 is FQGNSA. CDR3 in DNA: TGTGCCAGCATGATATTAGGGGAGGAAGAGACCCAGTACTTC. This gives the protein CASMILGEEETQYF.

This clonotype showed up just a few times. The junction does not match germline at one end; this may be a read error. The J gene is TRBJ2-6, the V gene TRBV11-2; D may match TRBD1 or TRBD2 (5 bases each). The CDR3 extends over 15 amino acids. CDR1 is SGHAT and CDR2 is FQNNGV in the germline V gene. Written as DNA, the CDR3 is TGTGCCAGCAGCTTAGATCGCGAGATACGGGGCGTCCGGACTTTC. It specifies CASSLDREIRGVRTF.

J is TRBJ1-1 and V is TRBV30; D call uncertain. This CDR3 has 10 amino acids. CDR1 and CDR2 (germline): GTSNPN, SVGIG (reference sequence). V was pared by 1 base and J by 5 bases, with 2 bases between. This chain's CDR3 is CAWSGTEAFF. Here the CDR3 DNA reads TGTGCCTGGAGTGGGACTGAAGCTTTCTTT.

V and J are TRBV7-6 and TRBJ2-7; 7 bases fit TRBD1. The CDR3 runs to 13 residues. CDR1 SGHVS and CDR2 FNYEAQ come from the germline V gene. J lost 5 bases, V lost 6 bases, and 7 bases had no gene match. CDR3 sequence (DNA): TGTGCCAGCAGTCCGGGACAGTGGAACGAGCAGTACTTC. It yields the protein CASSPGQWNEQYF.

The chain recombines TRBV4-1 with TRBJ1-1, with TRBD1 matching 7 bases. The CDR3 extends over 13 amino acids. Trimming took 4 bases from V and 8 from J; bases not matched to a gene: 7. Germline loops: CDR1 MGHRA, CDR2 YSYEKL. This CDR3 reads CASSLRDSLEAFF. CDR3 DNA sequence: TGCGCCAGCAGCCTCCGGGACAGCCTAGAAGCTTTCTTT.

The V call is TRBV2, the J call TRBJ2-2; tentative D call: TRBD1 (5 bases). The CDR3 contains 13 residues. Trimming left V 6 bases short and J 6 bases short, with 11 bases between. Per the germline V gene, CDR1 is SNHLY and CDR2 is FYNNEI. The CDR3: CASRPAGSGELFF. The CDR3 DNA reads TGTGCCAGCAGGCCTGCAGGGTCCGGGGAGCTGTTTTTT.

The V gene is TRBV6-2 or TRBV6-3, the J gene TRBJ2-5; D unresolved. V was shortened by 5 bases and J by 4 bases, with 17 bases between the two germline ends. In germline, CDR1 is MNHEY, CDR2 SVGEGT. The CDR3 spans 15 residues. The CDR3 region has the DNA TGTGCCAGCAGTCCCCCCAGGTTTGGTGCAGAGACCCAGTACTTC. The encoded protein is CASSPPRFGAETQYF.

V gene TRBV4-3 combines with J gene TRBJ2-4; 8 nucleotides line up with TRBD1. The DNA matches TRBJ2-7 better at its end, which makes the J call doubtful. Germline loops: CDR1 LGHNA, CDR2 YSLEER. CDR3 size: 14 residues. In nucleotides, the CDR3 is TGCGCCAGCAGCCATGGACAGGGACTCTCCGAGCAGTACTTC. Protein sequence: CASSHGQGLSEQYF.

There are a few counts of this clonotype. The rearrangement joins TRBV29-1 to TRBJ2-1; D is possibly TRBD2 (5 bases). The CDR3 runs to 14 residues. CDR1 is SQVTM, CDR2 ANQGSEA, per germline. The V gene lost 4 bases and the J gene lost 0 bases, with 10 bases spanning the gap. The CDR3 nucleotides read TGCAGCGTTGGAGGGCCGAGCTCCTACAATGAGCAGTTCTTC. Residues: CSVGGPSSYNEQFF.

The rearrangement uses TRBV7-2 and TRBJ2-1; the D gene is possibly TRBD2 (5 bases). Trimming removed 2 bases from V and 2 bases from J, with 13 bases in between. The CDR3 spans 16 residues. Germline V CDR1 and CDR2: SGHTA, FQGNSA. The CDR3 bases are TGTGCCAGCAGCTTATCGGGGTCAGTGCCCTACAATGAGCAGTTCTTC. Its protein is CASSLSGSVPYNEQFF.

CDR3 in amino acids: CASTPGGTASYGYTF. The CDR3 DNA reads as TGTGCCAGCACCCCAGGGGGGACGGCCTCCTATGGCTACACCTTC. The genes are TRBV9 and TRBJ1-2; 7 bases match TRBD1. Germline loops: CDR1 SGDLS, CDR2 YYNGEE. After removal of 6 bases from V and 4 bases from J, the junction contained 12 bases not matched to a gene. This CDR3 has 15 residues.

This clonotype was observed a few times. The CDR3 bases are TGCAGTGCTGGAAGGACAGGGGTGGATGAGCAGTTCTTC. Its translation: CSAGRTGVDEQFF. The chain is built from TRBV20-1 and TRBJ2-1, with TRBD1 matching 9 bases. The CDR3 is 13 amino acids. Germline CDR1 is DFQATT and CDR2 is SNEGSKA (reference sequence). Trimming cost V 5 bases and J 8 bases; bases outside gene matches: 7.

The J gene is TRBJ2-7, the V gene TRBV7-9, with no clear D. The V and J ends lost 4 bases and 7 bases respectively, with 11 bases between them. Germline values: CDR1 SEHNR, CDR2 FQNEAQ (reference sequence). The CDR3 contains 12 residues. CDR3 nucleotides: TGTGCCAGCAGCTCGGACCCCAAGGAGCAGTACTTC. Its translation: CASSSDPKEQYF.

This clonotype has just a few counts. A much larger clone sits a single nucleotide away, making a read error possible. The chain couples TRBV20-1 to TRBJ1-1; D is uncertain. Germline V gene sequence: CDR1 DFQATT, CDR2 SNEGSKA (reference sequence). V was clipped by 0 bases and J by 11 bases, with 16 bases between them. The CDR3 consists of 13 residues. DNA of the CDR3: TGCAGTGCTAGAGATTTTACATGCCCGGAGGCTTTCTTT. It codes for CSARDFTCPEAFF.

V is TRBV3-1 and J is TRBJ2-1; D perhaps matches TRBD1 (6 bases). In germline, CDR1 is LGHDT, CDR2 YNNKEL (reference sequence). CDR3 size: 11 residues. Trimming cost V 4 bases and J 13 bases, with 11 bases left between them. This chain's CDR3 is CASSPGQNQFF. CDR3 DNA: TGTGCCAGCAGCCCAGGACAGAACCAGTTCTTC.

V is TRBV2 and J is TRBJ1-1, with 7 bases matching TRBD1. V lost 7 bases, J lost 3 bases, and 5 bases stayed unmatched. CDR3 length equals 13 residues. CDR1 SNHLY and CDR2 FYNNEI come from the germline V gene. CDR3 loop: CASNPTGDTEAFF. The CDR3 DNA sequence: TGTGCCAGCAACCCTACAGGGGACACTGAAGCTTTCTTT.